These 20 T cell receptor beta chains were sequenced from one sample in a study of blood T cell repertoires in COVID-19 (dated by TCRdb to about 2020). The protocol used for the library was the immunoSEQ multiplex PCR assay. The clones in this table, taken by TCRdb from immuneACCESS, are in-frame only. Not every clone is retained; where verified, under half of the shortfall comes from an unresolved V gene, and the cause of the rest is unknown. The sample records around 460,000 clones, 80% to 90% of which are singletons. The top ten clonotypes cover 0.7% to 0.85% of the sample. The sample consisted of peripheral blood. These receptors all stem from a man aged 18 to 30 with COVID-19, enrolled during active disease.

The chain uses TRBV10-3 and TRBJ2-3, with 7 bases that match TRBD1. The germline V gene has CDR1 ENHRY and CDR2 SYGVKD. The J segment lost 2 bases and the V segment lost 3 bases, leaving 5 bases of the junction unmatched. This CDR3 comprises 15 residues. CDR3 protein: CAISESQGTTDTQYF. The CDR3 DNA reads as TGTGCCATCAGTGAATCACAGGGGACCACAGATACGCAGTATTTT.

The chain uses TRBV7-8 and TRBJ2-5; D possibly corresponds to TRBD2 (6 bases). Trimming pared 1 base from V and 11 bases from J, leaving 17 bases between. The CDR3 length is 14 residues. The germline V gene has CDR1 SGHVS and CDR2 FQNEAQ. CDR3 region: CASSLVELGGTQYF. CDR3 nucleotides: TGTGCCAGCAGCTTAGTCGAGTTGGGGGGAACTCAGTACTTC.

J is TRBJ1-3 and V is TRBV5-1; the D is unclear. The CDR3 loop spans 16 amino acids. Between the trimmed V and J ends, which lost 5 bases and 0 bases, there was a span of 15 bases. Germline CDR1 reads SGHRS; CDR2 reads YFSETQ. CDR3 coding DNA: TGCGCCAGCAGTTGGTCAGGCCCTCTCTCTGGAAACACCATATATTTT. This translates into CASSWSGPLSGNTIYF.

V usage is TRBV6-5 and J usage is TRBJ2-3; 10 bases map to TRBD2. CDR1 and CDR2 (germline): MNHEY, SVGAGI. CDR3 length equals 15 residues. The junction had 7 bases not matched to a gene; V was cut back by 6 bases and J by 4 bases. CDR3 sequence: CASSLAGAGADTQYF. In nucleotides, the CDR3 is TGTGCCAGCAGCCTAGCGGGGGCTGGTGCAGATACGCAGTATTTT.

This rearrangement joins TRBV5-4 to TRBJ2-3; 7 bases are a match to TRBD2. Trimming at V came to 5 bases and at J to 0 bases, leaving 9 bases not matched to a gene. CDR3 length equals 16 residues. Germline V gene lookup returns CDR1 SGHNT and CDR2 YYREEE (reference sequence). The CDR3 spells CASSLYSSGSTDTQYF. The CDR3 region has the DNA TGTGCCAGCAGTTTGTATTCTAGCGGTAGCACAGATACGCAGTATTTT.

The rearrangement uses TRBV27 and TRBJ1-2; 8 positions match TRBD1. This CDR3 spans 15 amino acids. The germline V gene has CDR1 MNHEY and CDR2 SMNVEV (reference sequence). The V gene end was trimmed by 6 bases and the J gene end by 4 bases; junction bases not matched to a gene: 10. CDR3 sequence: CASSPTLTGGYGYTF. The CDR3 DNA sequence: TGTGCCAGCAGCCCCACGCTTACAGGGGGCTATGGCTACACCTTC.

As to this clone: Distinct nucleotide sequences in the sample also encode this CDR3. The chain has TRBV12-3 or TRBV12-4 and TRBJ1-1; D gene unclear. V lost 0 bases to trimming and J lost 2 bases, with 4 bases between them. This CDR3 contains 13 residues. In DNA form, the CDR3 reads TGTGCCAGCAGTTTAGCCCCAAACACTGAAGCTTTCTTT. It codes for CASSLAPNTEAFF.

The chain employs TRBV19 and TRBJ2-4; D unclear. The CDR3 covers 14 residues. The V end was cut by 2 bases, the J end by 5 bases, with 10 bases between. Germline assignment: CDR1 LNHDA and CDR2 SQIVND (reference sequence). DNA of the CDR3: TGTGCCAGTAGTATACTGGGCTCTCAAAACATTCAGTACTTC. Translating it yields CASSILGSQNIQYF. Drawing the rest from reference TRBV19 and TRBJ2-4, the complete variable domain is DGGITQSPKYLFRKEGQNVTLSCEQNLNHDAMYWYRQDPGQGLRLIYYSQIVNDFQKGDIAEGYSVSREKKESFPLTVTSAQKNPTAFYLCASSILGSQNIQYFGAGTRLSVL.

V is TRBV24-1 and J is TRBJ2-1, with D possibly TRBD2 on 6 matching bases. The CDR3 is made up of 13 amino acids. The V gene lost 6 bases and the J gene lost 8 bases, with 13 bases spanning the gap. Germline assignment: CDR1 KGHDR and CDR2 SFDVKD. CDR3 sequence (DNA): TGTGCCACCAGTTGGCCGGAGGGCTATGAGCAGTTCTTC. It yields the protein CATSWPEGYEQFF.

This clone turned up a few times. The rearrangement links TRBV4-1 to TRBJ2-2, with D unclear. In germline, CDR1 is MGHRA, CDR2 YSYEKL. With 1 base removed from V and 3 bases from J, the gap between germline ends came to 6 bases. This CDR3 spans 14 amino acids. The chain's CDR3 is CASSQVQYTGELFF. The CDR3 DNA is TGCGCCAGCAGCCAAGTTCAGTACACCGGGGAGCTGTTTTTT.

The V gene is TRBV29-1, the J gene TRBJ2-7, with a weak D call TRBD1 (5 bases). Germline lookup yields CDR1 SQVTM and CDR2 ANQGSEA. The CDR3 has 11 residues. V was pared by 4 bases and J by 5 bases, with 9 bases between. The CDR3 nucleotides are TGCAGCGTTGGCAGGGCCAACGAGCAGTACTTC. Translation gives CSVGRANEQYF.

This rearrangement joins TRBV6-1 to TRBJ1-5, with D possibly TRBD1 on 6 matching bases. In germline, CDR1 is MNHNS, CDR2 SASEGT. The V gene lost 1 base and the J gene lost 4 bases, with 14 bases spanning the gap. The CDR3 is made up of 16 amino acids. CDR3 nucleotide sequence: TGTGCCAGCAGTGAAGGGGTCAGGGGAGTGAATCAGCCCCAGCATTTT. Its translation: CASSEGVRGVNQPQHF.

V gene TRBV4-1 combines with J gene TRBJ1-1, with D hard to call. Germline V gene sequence: CDR1 MGHRA, CDR2 YSYEKL. The V end lost 3 bases, the J end lost 3 bases, and 14 bases lay between the germline ends. The CDR3 runs 15 residues. Here the CDR3 DNA reads TGCGCCAGCAGCCACGGAACTACTCGGGACACTGAAGCTTTCTTT. This codes for CASSHGTTRDTEAFF.

This rearrangement joins TRBV27 to TRBJ1-2, with 8 bases fitting TRBD1. There are 14 residues in the CDR3. The V segment lost 7 bases and the J segment 2 bases; nucleotides outside the gene matches: 6. In germline, CDR1 is MNHEY, CDR2 SMNVEV (reference sequence). The CDR3 DNA reads TGTGCCAGCAACTACGGGGACAGGAACTATGGCTACACCTTC. Its protein is CASNYGDRNYGYTF.

This clone was detected only once. The chain couples TRBV7-9 to TRBJ2-2; tentatively, D is TRBD1 (6 bases). Trimming took off 0 bases at V and 3 bases at J, with 14 bases between the two ends. Germline V gene sequence: CDR1 SEHNR, CDR2 FQNEAQ (reference sequence). CDR3 length: 17 amino acids. The CDR3 DNA sequence: TGTGCCAGCAGCTTAGCGTTCGGGACAAGAGACACCGGGGAGCTGTTTTTT. This encodes CASSLAFGTRDTGELFF.

The J gene is TRBJ2-2, the V gene TRBV5-4, with 15 bases identical to TRBD2. Germline CDR1 reads SGHNT; CDR2 reads YYREEE (reference sequence). V was clipped by 3 bases and J by 6 bases; unmatched bases: 3. This CDR3 has 16 amino acids. The CDR3 DNA follows: TGTGCCAGCAGCTCAGGGACTAGCGGGGGGTCCGGGGAGCTGTTTTTT. Protein product: CASSSGTSGGSGELFF.

The chain carries TRBV6-1 and TRBJ2-3; TRBD2 agrees at 8 bases. The germline V gene encodes CDR1 MNHNS and CDR2 SASEGT. The CDR3 sequence is 15 residues long. V shed 2 bases and J 4 bases; nucleotides not matched to a gene: 5. CDR3 sequence reads: CASSEKGGGSDTQYF. The CDR3 DNA follows: TGTGCCAGCAGTGAAAAAGGCGGGGGGTCAGATACGCAGTATTTT.

The chain links TRBV5-5 to TRBJ1-1; D ambiguous. The CDR3 has 13 amino acids. Trimming removed 1 base from V and 2 bases from J, with 6 bases in between. Germline-derived CDR1 and CDR2 are SGHKS and YYEKEE (reference sequence). The CDR3 coding sequence is TGTGCCAGCAGCTTGCTAGTTAACACTGAAGCTTTCTTT. Protein sequence: CASSLLVNTEAFF.

This clone was counted once. The J gene is TRBJ2-5, the V gene TRBV15; 8 nucleotides align to TRBD2. The CDR3 totals 18 residues. J was trimmed by 3 bases and V by 0 bases; bases with no gene match: 12. Germline-derived CDR1 and CDR2 are LNHNV and YYDKDF (reference sequence). The CDR3 DNA sequence: TGTGCCACCAGCAGAGATCTTATCCGGGAGGGCCGGGAAGAGACCCAGTACTTC. Its protein is CATSRDLIREGREETQYF.

The J gene is TRBJ2-7, the V gene TRBV27; TRBD2 aligns across 10 bases. V was clipped by 5 bases and J by 6 bases; unmatched bases: 13. This CDR3 region has 16 residues. CDR1 and CDR2 from the germline V gene are MNHEY and SMNVEV (reference sequence). The CDR3 bases are TGTGCCAGCAGTCTACCCCTAGCGGGAGTAGTGCGCGAGCAGTACTTC. It translates to CASSLPLAGVVREQYF.